Shown below are 5 T cell receptor beta chains from a single sample sequenced in a study of tumor and adjacent non-tumor tissue in lung cancer. TCRbeta libraries were built with three rounds of nested PCR, modified from ARM-PCR. TCRdb reprocessed the multiplex PCR reads via MiXCR and lists one record per CDR3 protein. The table has 85,000 to 100,000 distinct CDR3 sequences, around 64% seen once; the top ten hold around 20%. RNA was extracted from bulk tissue without any cell sorting. The sample taken for sequencing was lung tumor tissue. Receptor source: a man aged 55 to 70 with non-small cell lung cancer.

J is TRBJ2-4 and V is TRBV4-2; a weak D match, TRBD2 (5 bases). This CDR3 has 16 residues. Germline V gene sequence: CDR1 LGHNA, CDR2 YNFKEQ. The germline V and J ends were trimmed by 0 bases and 8 bases, with 17 bases remaining between them. The CDR3 reads CASSQDAVPPADIQYF. CDR3 DNA: TGTGCCAGCAGCCAAGATGCAGTCCCCCCAGCGGACATTCAGTACTTC.

This chain links TRBV5-1 with TRBJ2-5; possibly TRBD1 for D (5 bases). CDR1 SGHRS and CDR2 YFSETQ come from the germline V gene. V dropped 1 base and J dropped 5 bases, with 15 bases sitting between them. The CDR3 loop spans 15 amino acids. CDR3 in DNA: TGCGCCAGCAGCTTGAGGGGCAGGCCAAGTGAGACCCAGTACTTC. Translating it yields CASSLRGRPSETQYF. The variable domain in full, completed from reference TRBV5-1 and TRBJ2-5, reads KAGVTQTPRYLIKTRGQQVTLSCSPISGHRSVSWYQQTPGQGLQFLFEYFSETQRNKGNFPGRFSGRQFSNSRSEMNVSTLELGDSALYLCASSLRGRPSETQYFGPGTRLLVL.

This sequence joins TRBV5-1 and TRBJ2-6; D is perhaps TRBD1 (5 bases). This CDR3 comprises 18 residues. V gave up 0 bases and J gave up 2 bases, with 15 bases separating them. The germline V gene has CDR1 SGHRS and CDR2 YFSETQ. The CDR3 DNA reads TGCGCCAGCAGCTTGGCCATTATCAGGGCAGCTGGGGCCAACGTCCTGACTTTC. It specifies CASSLAIIRAAGANVLTF. The full variable domain, its missing parts supplied by reference TRBV5-1 and TRBJ2-6, is KAGVTQTPRYLIKTRGQQVTLSCSPISGHRSVSWYQQTPGQGLQFLFEYFSETQRNKGNFPGRFSGRQFSNSRSEMNVSTLELGDSALYLCASSLAIIRAAGANVLTFGAGSRLTVL.

Notes on this clonotype: The junction shows a germline mismatch at one end, possibly a read error. The rearrangement links TRBV20-1 to TRBJ2-1; either TRBD1 or TRBD2 may supply D (6 bases each). CDR3 length: 17 residues. Germline assignment: CDR1 DFQATT and CDR2 SNEGSKA (reference sequence). CDR3 DNA: TGCAGTGCCAATCCAGGGGTTGGGTGGAGGGGATACAATGCGCAGTTCTTC. It yields the protein CSANPGVGWRGYNAQFF.

Concerning this clonotype itself: Possible read error: a much larger clone is one base away. J is TRBJ2-1 and V is TRBV5-6; D perhaps matches TRBD2 (6 bases). Germline V gives CDR1 SGHDT, CDR2 YYEEEE. The ends were cut back, 1 base at V and 0 bases at J, with 26 bases in the middle. The CDR3 has 21 residues. CDR3 protein: CASSLRRSSEFSWVSYNEQFF. CDR3 in DNA: TGTGCCAGCAGCTTGAGACGGTCTAGCGAGTTCTCCTGGGTCTCCTACAATGAGCAGTTCTTC.